Detailed here is one T cell receptor beta chain. These data come from a study of blood T cell repertoires in COVID-19. CDR1 is SGHAT and CDR2 is FQNNGV in the germline V gene. This CDR3 has 14 residues. The junction had 8 bases not matched to a gene; V was cut back by 5 bases and J by 6 bases. Using immunoSEQ multiplex PCR, the repertoire was profiled, and TCRdb retains in-frame clones only, with some absent. The sample contains 200,000 to 250,000 clones, about 83% of which appear only once. This chain joins TRBV11-2 and TRBJ1-2; TRBD1 matches at 8 bases. Sequencing was carried out using peripheral blood. This receptor was taken from a man between 60 and 75 years old who had recovered from COVID-19. CDR3 nucleotides: TGTGCCAGCAGCCGGGACAGGATTCGAGATGGCTACACCTTC. This translates into CASSRDRIRDGYTF.